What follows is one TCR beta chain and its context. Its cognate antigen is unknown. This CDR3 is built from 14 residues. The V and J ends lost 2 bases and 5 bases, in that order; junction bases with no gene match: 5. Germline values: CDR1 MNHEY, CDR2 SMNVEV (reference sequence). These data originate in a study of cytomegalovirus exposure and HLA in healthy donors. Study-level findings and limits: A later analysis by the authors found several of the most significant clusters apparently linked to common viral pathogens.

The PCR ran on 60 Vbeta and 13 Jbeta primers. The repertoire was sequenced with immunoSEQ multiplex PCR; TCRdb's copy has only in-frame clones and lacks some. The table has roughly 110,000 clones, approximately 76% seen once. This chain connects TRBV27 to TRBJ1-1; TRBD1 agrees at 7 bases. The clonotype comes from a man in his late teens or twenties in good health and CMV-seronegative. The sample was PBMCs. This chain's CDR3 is CASSLRGRRTEAFF. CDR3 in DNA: TGTGCCAGCAGTTTAAGGGGGCGAAGGACTGAAGCTTTCTTT.